This TCR beta chain was identified during a study of low-dose radiotherapy and immunotherapy resistance in tumors. Whole-study context: Members of Cohort 1 were treated with 0.5 Gy per fraction every 2 weeks. The prescribed total PTV dose was 6.5 Gy. On a schedule of every two weeks, intravenous cyclophosphamide at a dose of 200 mg/m2 was delivered one day before each radiation and immunotherapy administration.

cDNA synthesis used a TRAV/TRBV-specific primer set for both chains. The authors ran around 22 PCR cycles to amplify TCRs with a constant-region primer and V-primer adapter. TCRdb re-analysed the reads in MiXCR, keeping a single row per CDR3 protein. Of some 71,000 distinct CDR3 sequences listed, around 31% were seen once; the top ten hold 11%. Time point given: before trial treatment. The donors' treatment consisted of nivolumab, ipilimumab, aspirin, low-dose cyclophosphamide and low-dose radiotherapy. The CDR3 extends over 17 amino acids. Trimming took 6 bases from V and 2 from J; bases not matched to a gene: 10. Per the germline V gene, CDR1 is MNHNY and CDR2 is SVGAGI (reference sequence).

This sequence joins TRBV6-6 and TRBJ1-4; TRBD1 matches at 9 bases. This TCR was sampled from a female donor with ovarian cancer. The input for sequencing was PBMCs, taken before treatment. The CDR3 coding sequence is TGTGCCAGCAGCAGAGGACAGGGGTCTTGGACTAATGAAAAACTGTTTTTT. Protein product: CASSRGQGSWTNEKLFF.